This T cell receptor (beta chain) was obtained from a study of blood T cell repertoires in COVID-19. The overall study: The United States, Italy and Spain provided the acute and convalescent COVID-19 samples. The analysed material was cDNA or gDNA that came from T cells, B-cell-depleted T cells, or PBMCs.

Germline V gene data show CDR1 as KGHSH and CDR2 as LQKENI. This CDR3 is built from 16 residues. Between the trimmed V and J ends, which lost 3 bases and 6 bases, there was a span of 17 bases. Authors' processing steps: For nucleated cells, counts were estimated from reference gene primer amplification. Produced via immunoSEQ multiplex PCR; TCRdb's table is partial and in-frame only. The V and J calls and the clone size are those of that table, but D and trimming were determined from the DNA. The sample includes more than 75,000 clones, about 86% of them seen just once. V gene TRBV18 combines with J gene TRBJ2-2; D is possibly TRBD1 (6 bases). The sequence came from a woman older than 75 with acute or convalescent COVID-19. The material sequenced was peripheral blood. This CDR3 reads CASSPQNVRGSGELFF. The CDR3 DNA reads TGTGCCAGCTCACCTCAAAACGTCAGGGGATCCGGGGAGCTGTTTTTT.